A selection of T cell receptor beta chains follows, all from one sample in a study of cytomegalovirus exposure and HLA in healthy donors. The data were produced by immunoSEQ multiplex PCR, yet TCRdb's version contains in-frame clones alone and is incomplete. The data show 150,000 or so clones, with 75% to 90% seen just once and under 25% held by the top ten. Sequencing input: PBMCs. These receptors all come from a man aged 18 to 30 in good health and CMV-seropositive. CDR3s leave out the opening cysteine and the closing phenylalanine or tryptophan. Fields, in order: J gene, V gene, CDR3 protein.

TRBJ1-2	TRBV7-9	AGTTVANYGYT
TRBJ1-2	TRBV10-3	AISPGTGRTNGYT
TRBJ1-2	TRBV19	ASTQRPGEPYGYT
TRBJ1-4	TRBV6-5	ASSYSVREKLF
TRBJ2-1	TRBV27	ASRRRGSSYNEQF
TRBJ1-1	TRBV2	ASGGDRGVTEAF
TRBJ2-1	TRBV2	ASRGDRGPSGYNEQF
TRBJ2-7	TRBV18	ASSPGTGSSYEQY
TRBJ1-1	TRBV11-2	ASSLAGSGTEAF
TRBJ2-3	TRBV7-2	ASTPEAHTQY
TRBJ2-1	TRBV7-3	ASSLGGTSYNEQF
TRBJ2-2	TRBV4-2	ASSQVPSTGELF
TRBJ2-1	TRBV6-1	AIEDSYNEQF
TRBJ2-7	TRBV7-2	ASSLVPGVGGYEQY
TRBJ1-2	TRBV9	ASSPGGTKRAGGYT
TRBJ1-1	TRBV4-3	ASSPSHLTGGGGEAF
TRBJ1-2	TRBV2	ASSGFLGVDGYT
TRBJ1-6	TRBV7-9	ASSFAQTNNSPLH
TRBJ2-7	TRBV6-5	ASSYSSTGSYEQY
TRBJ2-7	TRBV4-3	ASSQAIGATFSYEQY
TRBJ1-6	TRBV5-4	ASRGAETDSPLH
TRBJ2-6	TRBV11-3	ASSLGRGASGANVLT
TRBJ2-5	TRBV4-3	ASSQIPGTVQETQY
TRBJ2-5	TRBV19	ASSIWGGATQETQY
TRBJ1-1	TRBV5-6	ASSSPRPDGVNTEAF
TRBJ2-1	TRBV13	ASSFLWESSYNEQF
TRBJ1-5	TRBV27	ASSTTGSRNQPQH
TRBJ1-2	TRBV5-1	ASSPHRGQGYT
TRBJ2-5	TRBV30	AWSVDSRETQY
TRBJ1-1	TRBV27	ASSRTANTEAF
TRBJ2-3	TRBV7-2	ASSLGGASTDTQY
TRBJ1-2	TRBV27	ASSPAATGSSYGYT
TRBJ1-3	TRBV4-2	ASSDTSDSGNTIY
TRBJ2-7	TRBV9	ASGQGAGEQY
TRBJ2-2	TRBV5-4	ASSLKTQRNTGELF
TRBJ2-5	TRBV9	ASSVSSGGQETQY
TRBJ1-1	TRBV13	ASRPGQMNTEAF
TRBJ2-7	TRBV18	ASSPPSSYEQY
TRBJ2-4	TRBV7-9	ASSPPGTALIQY
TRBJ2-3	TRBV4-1	ASSQLEAYTDTQY
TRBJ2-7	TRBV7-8	ASSSHRGRGSYEQY
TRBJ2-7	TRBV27	ASSSWGGGTYEQY
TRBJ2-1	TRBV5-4	ASSLSGGRNNEQF